This TCR beta chain was identified during a study of regulatory T cells in long-lasting Graves disease. Study information: To qualify as persistent, Graves' disease required over 5 years of antithyroid drugs with positive TSH receptor antibodies. General study findings and limits: Persistent cases favored TRBV28, TRBJ1-2 and TRBJ2-5.

Arm-PCR with iRepertoire HTBI primers amplified the CDR3 regions for these TCR beta libraries. TCRdb analysed the multiplex PCR reads with MiXCR anew, one entry per CDR3 protein. The sample includes a few hundred thousand distinct CDR3 sequences, 23% of them seen just once. Time point indicated: persistent/refractory GD, antithyroid drugs over 5 years with positive TRAb. Preparation of the TCR library used RNA extracted from PBMCs. Peripheral blood, around 10 milliliters of it, was drawn into EDTA tubes. Germline lookup yields CDR1 MDHEN and CDR2 SYDVKM. The trim removed 6 bases at V and 9 bases at J, leaving 11 bases unmatched. This CDR3 is built from 15 residues. This clonotype was counted ten times or more. Its target is not known.

The receptor comes from a female donor with Graves disease. The chain joins TRBV28 to TRBJ2-5; 12 nucleotides align to TRBD1. The sequencing used peripheral blood mononuclear cells (PBMCs), collected when the disease was refractory, from a patient treated with antithyroid drugs. For the CDR3, the DNA is TGTGCCAGCAGACGACCGGGACAGGGGGCTGGGGCCCAGTACTTC. It yields the protein CASRRPGQGAGAQYF.